This entry concerns a single T cell receptor beta chain. The data stem from a study of blood T cell repertoires in COVID-19. Turning to the study itself: Samples representing acute and convalescent COVID-19 were sourced from the United States, Italy and Spain. PBMCs, B-cell-depleted T cells, or T cells provided the cDNA or gDNA that made up the material.

The CDR3 has 12 residues. The V segment lost 6 bases and the J segment 4 bases; nucleotides outside the gene matches: 2. Authors' analysis steps: Estimates of nucleated cell counts were drawn from the amplification of reference gene primers. Measured with immunoSEQ multiplex PCR; TCRdb has only the in-frame clones, and not every one. D and trimming come from the DNA, and the V and J calls and clone size come from that table. The sample lists around 130,000 clones, 70% to 90% occurring once. The origin of this receptor is a woman aged 45-65 years who had recovered from COVID-19. The sample taken for sequencing was peripheral blood. The chain employs TRBV12-3 or TRBV12-4 and TRBJ1-1, with 7 bases lining up with TRBD1. The CDR3 coding sequence is TGTGCCAGCAGCCGACAGGGCACTGAAGCTTTCTTT. This encodes CASSRQGTEAFF.